This section outlines one TCR beta chain sequence together with its context. In the original analysis: Amplification of reference gene primers provided the estimated nucleated cell counts. The method was immunoSEQ multiplex PCR; TCRdb's version includes in-frame clones alone and lacks a portion of them. V, J and clone size are taken as reported in that table, and D and trimming were inferred from the DNA itself. The sample holds some 270,000 clones, about 90% seen once. The sample comes from a study of blood T cell repertoires in COVID-19. This CDR3 is built from 10 residues. Germline CDR1 and CDR2: MNHEY and SVGAGI. Trimming shortened V by 8 bases and J by 9 bases, and 8 bases separated the two germline ends.

The chain uses TRBV6-5 and TRBJ1-5; D is possibly TRBD1 (5 bases). Material for sequencing was peripheral blood. This receptor was identified in a woman in her sixties or seventies with COVID-19, enrolled during active disease. The CDR3 loop reads CASGTSPQHF. The CDR3, as DNA: TGTGCCAGCGGGACTTCGCCCCAGCATTTT.